Listed below are T cell receptor beta chains from one sample, sequenced in a study of blood T cell repertoires in COVID-19. Data came from immunoSEQ multiplex PCR; TCRdb stores just in-frame clones and leaves some out. The data show 250,000 or so clones, approximately 90% seen once. Sequenced: PBMCs or T cells enriched from blood (not recorded which). These receptors were taken from a man aged 40-55 years who had recovered from COVID-19. CDR3s include the opening cysteine and the closing phenylalanine or tryptophan. The order of the fields is V gene, D gene, J gene, CDR3 protein. A D gene is named only where the DNA matches it firmly.

V gene: TRBV19; D gene: TRBD1; J gene: TRBJ2-7; CDR3 protein: CASSRGQGIYEQYF
V gene: TRBV3-1/TRBV3-2; D gene: NA; J gene: TRBJ1-5; CDR3 protein: CASSQGRQSNQPQHF
V gene: TRBV11-2; D gene: TRBD2; J gene: TRBJ2-2; CDR3 protein: CASSLGGTNSGELFF
V gene: TRBV5-5; D gene: NA; J gene: TRBJ1-2; CDR3 protein: CASSLGQGRDYGYTF
V gene: TRBV6-5; D gene: NA; J gene: TRBJ2-1; CDR3 protein: CASSYITDQYNEQFF
V gene: TRBV5-1; D gene: NA; J gene: TRBJ2-3; CDR3 protein: CASTSQQGLSTDTQYF
V gene: TRBV2; D gene: TRBD1; J gene: TRBJ1-1; CDR3 protein: CAIRPGTANTEAFF
V gene: TRBV11-2; D gene: TRBD1; J gene: TRBJ2-5; CDR3 protein: CASSLDLQGIPSQETQYF
V gene: TRBV20-1; D gene: TRBD2; J gene: TRBJ2-1; CDR3 protein: CSASIAGGYNEQFF
V gene: TRBV4-1; D gene: NA; J gene: TRBJ1-3; CDR3 protein: CASSFDPRGSGNTIYF
V gene: TRBV14; D gene: NA; J gene: TRBJ2-5; CDR3 protein: CASSQDRPGEETQYF
V gene: TRBV28; D gene: NA; J gene: TRBJ1-2; CDR3 protein: CASSLGPGEGYGYTF
V gene: TRBV4-1; D gene: TRBD2; J gene: TRBJ2-1; CDR3 protein: CASSRTSGDNEQFF
V gene: TRBV15; D gene: TRBD1; J gene: TRBJ1-2; CDR3 protein: CATSRPGQATYGYTF
V gene: TRBV7-3; D gene: NA; J gene: TRBJ2-2; CDR3 protein: CASSLLANTGELFF
V gene: TRBV2; D gene: TRBD1; J gene: TRBJ1-2; CDR3 protein: CASALRGQGDYGYTF
V gene: TRBV27; D gene: NA; J gene: TRBJ2-1; CDR3 protein: CASSLWARGYNEQFF
V gene: TRBV5-1; D gene: NA; J gene: TRBJ2-5; CDR3 protein: CASSFSGHPEETQYF
V gene: TRBV3-1/TRBV3-2; D gene: TRBD1; J gene: TRBJ1-4; CDR3 protein: CASSQEGTGANEKLFF
V gene: TRBV12-5; D gene: NA; J gene: TRBJ2-2; CDR3 protein: CASVLQGSDTGELFF
V gene: TRBV27; D gene: NA; J gene: TRBJ1-3; CDR3 protein: CASSPFSSGNTIYF
V gene: TRBV27; D gene: TRBD2; J gene: TRBJ2-7; CDR3 protein: CASSLRRLADFSYEQYF
V gene: TRBV7-2; D gene: NA; J gene: TRBJ2-7; CDR3 protein: CASSPSSSYEQYF
V gene: TRBV19; D gene: TRBD1; J gene: TRBJ1-6; CDR3 protein: CASSIYGTASSYNSPLHF
V gene: TRBV5-1; D gene: NA; J gene: TRBJ2-7; CDR3 protein: CASSLGGLEQYF
V gene: TRBV27; D gene: NA; J gene: TRBJ1-2; CDR3 protein: CASSFAGAHGYTF
V gene: TRBV30; D gene: NA; J gene: TRBJ1-1; CDR3 protein: CAWSENRNTEAFF
V gene: TRBV27; D gene: NA; J gene: TRBJ2-7; CDR3 protein: CASSWGQEQYF
V gene: TRBV3-1/TRBV3-2; D gene: TRBD2; J gene: TRBJ2-7; CDR3 protein: CASSRSHSGTSYEQYF
V gene: TRBV10-3; D gene: NA; J gene: TRBJ1-1; CDR3 protein: CAISESTRFKENTEAFF